The 15 T cell receptor beta chains presented below share a single source sample, sequenced in a study of beta chain features in type 1 diabetes. All of the isolated RNA was reverse transcribed, so expressed TCRB transcripts were sequenced. Sequenced by immunoSEQ multiplex PCR; TCRdb stores in-frame clones only, minus some. The table has 350,000 or so clones, roughly a fifth seen once; the top ten hold 0.044%. Sequencing input: naive CD4+ T cells from blood. Receptor source: a woman aged 18-35 years in good health.

This clone turned up a few times. The V call is TRBV15, the J call TRBJ2-1; the match to TRBD1 covers 8 bases. This CDR3 is 13 amino acids long. V lost 3 bases and J lost 10; bases outside the gene matches: 5. Germline CDR1 reads LNHNV; CDR2 reads YYDKDF (reference sequence). In DNA, the CDR3 is TGTGCCACCAGCAGCCATGACAGGGGAGAGCAGTTCTTC. This codes for CATSSHDRGEQFF.

There are a few counts of this clone. The chain couples TRBV23-1 to TRBJ1-2; 7 positions match TRBD1. TRBV23-1 is annotated as an ORF whose role is uncertain. Trimming removed 2 bases from V and 7 bases from J; junction bases left unmatched: 13. The CDR3 spans 16 residues. The CDR3 DNA reads TGCGCCAGCAGTCAAATCCGGGGCGACAGGGTCGTTGGCTACACCTTC. Residues: CASSQIRGDRVVGYTF.

The CDR3 DNA is TGTGCCAGCAGTGAAGCAAGAGAACGGTATGGCTACACCTTC. Protein: CASSEARERYGYTF. V gene TRBV2 combines with J gene TRBJ1-2; no reliable D call. Germline CDR1 is SNHLY and CDR2 is FYNNEI. The CDR3 has 14 residues. V was cut by 0 bases and J by 5 bases, with 10 bases left in between.

The chain carries TRBV30 and TRBJ2-7; the D gene is possibly TRBD1 (5 bases). Trimming cost V 2 bases and J 9 bases, with 14 bases left between them. Germline loops: CDR1 GTSNPN, CDR2 SVGIG (reference sequence). The CDR3 extends over 12 amino acids. CDR3 in amino acids: CAWSPQGRGQYF. For the CDR3, the DNA is TGTGCCTGGAGTCCTCAGGGAAGAGGGCAGTACTTC.

This chain connects TRBV6-1 to TRBJ2-7; 10 nucleotides agree with TRBD1. Unmatched junction bases numbered 3, after V lost 8 bases and J lost 2 bases. The CDR3 runs 13 residues. CDR1 is MNHNS, CDR2 SASEGT, per germline. The CDR3: CASGTGATYEQYF. CDR3 sequence (DNA): TGTGCCAGCGGGACAGGGGCCACCTACGAGCAGTACTTC.

This clone has only one observation. The chain employs TRBV9 and TRBJ1-1; 9 nucleotides agree with TRBD1. The CDR3 length is 17 residues. Germline CDR1 SGDLS, CDR2 YYNGEE. With 3 bases clipped from V and 6 bases from J, the junction kept 15 bases outside the gene matches. In DNA form, the CDR3 reads TGTGCCAGCAGCGGCCCCGGGACAGGGCTTGGAATGTCTGAAGCTTTCTTT. Protein product: CASSGPGTGLGMSEAFF.

The rearrangement joins TRBV9 to TRBJ2-5, with D hard to call. From germline, CDR1 is SGDLS and CDR2 YYNGEE. The CDR3 contains 15 residues. The ends were cut back, 3 bases at V and 7 bases at J, with 19 bases in the middle. The CDR3 DNA reads as TGTGCCAGCAGCGGCTACAGTGGGCAGTCAGGGACCCAGTACTTC. Translating it yields CASSGYSGQSGTQYF. The full variable domain, completed using reference TRBV9 and TRBJ2-5, is DSGVTQTPKHLITATGQRVTLRCSPRSGDLSVYWYQQSLDQGLQFLIQYYNGEERAKGNILERFSAQQFPDLHSELNLSSLELGDSALYFCASSGYSGQSGTQYFGPGTRLLVL.

This sequence joins TRBV7-8 and TRBJ2-7; tentative D call: TRBD1 (6 bases). Germline V gene lookup returns CDR1 SGHVS and CDR2 FQNEAQ. V was shortened by 5 bases and J by 2 bases, with 16 bases between the two germline ends. This CDR3 has 15 residues. This chain's CDR3 is CASSRTRGVPYEQYF. CDR3 nucleotide sequence: TGTGCCAGCAGCCGAACCAGGGGTGTACCCTACGAGCAGTACTTC.

This clone was seen more than once but under ten times. The chain is built from TRBV2 and TRBJ2-3; possible D gene TRBD2, 5 bases. Trimming cost V 4 bases and J 2 bases, with 7 bases left between them. The CDR3 consists of 13 residues. Germline loops: CDR1 SNHLY, CDR2 FYNNEI. The DNA for the CDR3 is TGTGCCAGCAGTGGGGAGACCACAGATACGCAGTATTTT. Translating it yields CASSGETTDTQYF.

This clone occurred a few times. The chain has TRBV7-9 and TRBJ2-2; D unclear. V shed 4 bases and J shed 7 bases, with 7 bases lying between them. In germline, CDR1 is SEHNR, CDR2 FQNEAQ (reference sequence). CDR3 length: 12 residues. For the CDR3, the DNA is TGTGCCAGCAGCTCGTCGCGCGGGGAGCTGTTTTTT. Residues: CASSSSRGELFF.

This clone was seen a few times. Additional DNA sequences in this sample encode the identical CDR3. The chain employs TRBV30 and TRBJ1-1; D call uncertain. Germline V CDR1 and CDR2: GTSNPN, SVGIG (reference sequence). This CDR3 has 13 amino acids. Trimming took 0 bases from V and 0 from J, leaving 5 bases between them. The CDR3 reads CAWSVQVNTEAFF. CDR3 nucleotides: TGTGCCTGGAGTGTACAAGTGAACACTGAAGCTTTCTTT.

This clone was detected a few times. The V gene is TRBV19, the J gene TRBJ2-7; 9 nucleotides agree with TRBD1. Germline lookup yields CDR1 LNHDA and CDR2 SQIVND (reference sequence). CDR3 length: 13 residues. V dropped 11 bases and J dropped 5; count of bases not matched to a gene: 10. CDR3 protein: CASSGQGGHEQYF. The CDR3 nucleotides read TGTGCCTCATCGGGACAGGGAGGCCACGAGCAGTACTTC. Based on the CDR3 plus reference TRBV19 and TRBJ2-7, the full variable domain is DGGITQSPKYLFRKEGQNVTLSCEQNLNHDAMYWYRQDPGQGLRLIYYSQIVNDFQKGDIAEGYSVSREKKESFPLTVTSAQKNPTAFYLCASSGQGGHEQYFGPGTRLTVT.

The chain has TRBV4-2 and TRBJ2-3; 13 bases fit TRBD2. Germline V CDR1 and CDR2: LGHNA, YNFKEQ. Trimming took 4 bases from V and 6 from J; bases not matched to a gene: 7. This CDR3 has 16 amino acids. CDR3 coding DNA: TGTGCCAGCAGCCCGGGACTAGCGGGGCACGCTGATACGCAGTATTTT. It specifies CASSPGLAGHADTQYF.

In its sample, this clone was seen a few times. This chain links TRBV6-1 with TRBJ2-5; 8 bases line up with TRBD2. CDR3 size: 15 residues. V trimming: 0 bases; J trimming: 6 bases; junction bases outside the gene matches: 6. The germline V gene encodes CDR1 MNHNS and CDR2 SASEGT. The CDR3 loop reads CASSEAGLGWQTQYF. The CDR3, as DNA: TGTGCCAGCAGTGAAGCGGGACTAGGGTGGCAGACCCAGTACTTC.

This clone turned up a few times. V and J are TRBV7-9 and TRBJ2-5; tentative D call: TRBD2 (6 bases). V gave up 8 bases and J gave up 0 bases, with 16 bases separating them. In germline, CDR1 is SEHNR, CDR2 FQNEAQ (reference sequence). This CDR3 is 15 amino acids long. The CDR3 spells CASGTQRGYQETQYF. The CDR3 coding sequence is TGTGCCAGCGGTACCCAACGGGGGTACCAAGAGACCCAGTACTTC.